Reported below is one T cell receptor (beta chain). Its cognate antigen is unknown. The sample originates from a study of shared clonotypes between healthy human individuals. Across the study: Three plates each covered CD4 naive and memory; CD8 naive two, CD8 memory one.

Execution of the assay was at deep level. Study processing details: For the immunoSEQ data, sequences were junction-only without quality scores, so filtering differed. Generated by immunoSEQ multiplex PCR, the TCRdb table keeps only in-frame clones and is missing some. Clone size and the V and J calls come from that table; the DNA yielded D and trimming. Seen here are about 1.5 million clones, approximately 98% observed once, and the top ten hold roughly 0.42%. The study's findings and limits: Deeper or shallower sequencing was expected to change how clonotypes are shared among donors.

This CDR3 has 15 amino acids. V was clipped by 3 bases and J by 0 bases; unmatched bases: 4. The germline gives CDR1 SGHKS, CDR2 YYEKEE (reference sequence). Sequencing was performed on naive CD4+ T cells sorted from blood. The subset was: CD45RA+ positively selected. V gene TRBV5-5 combines with J gene TRBJ1-1, with 8 nucleotides matching TRBD1. The sequence came from a man aged 25-45 years in good health. This CDR3 reads CASSSYRGMNTEAFF. In nucleotides, the CDR3 is TGTGCCAGCAGCTCATACAGGGGGATGAACACTGAAGCTTTCTTT.